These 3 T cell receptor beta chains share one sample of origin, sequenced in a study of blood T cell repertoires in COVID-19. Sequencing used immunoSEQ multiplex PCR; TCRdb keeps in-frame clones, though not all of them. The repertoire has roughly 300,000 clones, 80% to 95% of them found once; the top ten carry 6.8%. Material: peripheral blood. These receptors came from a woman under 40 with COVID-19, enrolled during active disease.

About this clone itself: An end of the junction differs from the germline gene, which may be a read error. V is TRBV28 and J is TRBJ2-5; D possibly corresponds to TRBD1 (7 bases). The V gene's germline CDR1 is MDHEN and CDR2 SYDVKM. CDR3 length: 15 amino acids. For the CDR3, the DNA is TGTGTCAGCAGGCTCGCAGGGGGGTACCAAGAGACCCAGTACTTC. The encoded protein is CVSRLAGGYQETQYF.

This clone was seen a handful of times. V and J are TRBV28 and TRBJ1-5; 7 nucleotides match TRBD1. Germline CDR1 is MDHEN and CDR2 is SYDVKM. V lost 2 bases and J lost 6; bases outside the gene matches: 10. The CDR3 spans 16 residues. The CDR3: CASSLPRGVGSQPQHF. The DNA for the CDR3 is TGTGCCAGCAGTTTACCCAGGGGGGTCGGGAGTCAGCCCCAGCATTTT.

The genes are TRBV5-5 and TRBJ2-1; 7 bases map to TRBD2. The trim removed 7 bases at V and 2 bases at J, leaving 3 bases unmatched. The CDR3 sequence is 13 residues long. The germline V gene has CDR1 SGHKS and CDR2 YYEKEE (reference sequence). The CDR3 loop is CASLAETYNEQFF. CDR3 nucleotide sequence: TGTGCCAGCCTAGCGGAGACCTACAATGAGCAGTTCTTC.